What follows are 7 T cell receptor beta chains derived from one specimen sequenced in a study of T cell responses to AZD1222 COVID-19 vaccine. The table came from immunoSEQ multiplex PCR; TCRdb's copy has only in-frame clones and leaves some out. This table has approximately 100,000 clones, about nine tenths appearing once. This specimen consisted of peripheral blood, obtained 28 days after the second AZD1222 dose. These receptors were obtained from an adult who received the AZD1222 COVID-19 vaccine.

This clone has only one observation. V usage is TRBV9 and J usage is TRBJ1-6; no reliable D call. Germline V gives CDR1 SGDLS, CDR2 YYNGEE. This CDR3 contains 17 residues. With 3 bases removed from V and 0 bases from J, the gap between germline ends came to 13 bases. CDR3 residues: CASSADQDSSYNSPLHF. CDR3 nucleotide sequence: TGTGCCAGCAGCGCCGACCAGGATAGCTCCTATAATTCACCCCTCCACTTT.

This rearrangement joins TRBV5-1 to TRBJ2-7; perhaps TRBD1 as D (6 bases). Between the trimmed V and J ends, which lost 0 bases and 4 bases, there was a span of 8 bases. Germline-derived CDR1 and CDR2 are SGHRS and YFSETQ. The CDR3 length is 13 residues. CDR3 DNA sequence: TGCGCCAGCAGCTTGGGACAGGATTACGAGCAGTACTTC. Its translation: CASSLGQDYEQYF.

This rearrangement joins TRBV12-1 to TRBJ1-2. TRBV12-1 is a known pseudogene. The CDR3 spans 14 residues. The chain's CDR3 is CASSPPGCNYGYTF. DNA of the CDR3: TGTGCCAGCAGCCCCCCGGGTTGCAACTATGGCTACACCTTC.

This chain joins TRBV7-2 and TRBJ1-5; D perhaps matches TRBD1 (5 bases). The CDR3 loop spans 16 amino acids. V shed 5 bases and J shed 7 bases, with 21 bases lying between them. The germline CDR1 and CDR2 sequences are SGHTA and FQGNSA. The CDR3 DNA follows: TGTGCCAGCAGCCCTCAATCTGACAGTCGTAAGCAGCCCCAGCATTTT. Amino acid sequence: CASSPQSDSRKQPQHF.

Of note for this clone: Within the sample, other DNA sequences also encode this same CDR3. This chain connects TRBV6-5 to TRBJ1-5; D unclear. Germline V CDR1 and CDR2: MNHEY, SVGAGI. V was trimmed by 0 bases and J by 2 bases, leaving 8 bases between them. The CDR3 is 15 amino acids. The CDR3 reads CASSYSRGGNQPQHF. In nucleotides, the CDR3 is TGTGCCAGCAGTTACTCTCGGGGTGGCAATCAGCCCCAGCATTTT.

The chain uses TRBV2 and TRBJ1-1, with D unclear. Trimming removed 7 bases from V and 0 bases from J, with 15 bases in between. The CDR3 covers 15 residues. Germline CDR1 is SNHLY and CDR2 is FYNNEI. The DNA for the CDR3 is TGTGCCAGCAACCCAGGTTACCTACTGAACACTGAAGCTTTCTTT. Translation: CASNPGYLLNTEAFF.

This clone showed up just once. The gene calls are TRBV3-1 (or the pseudogene TRBV3-2) and TRBJ1-5; 8 nucleotides line up with TRBD1. CDR1 and CDR2 (germline): LGHDT, YNNKEL (reference sequence). Trimming removed 0 bases from V and 2 bases from J; junction bases left unmatched: 6. The CDR3 is 17 amino acids. The CDR3 sequence: CASSQDRQGARNQPQHF. DNA for the CDR3: TGTGCCAGCAGCCAAGATCGGCAGGGGGCGCGCAATCAGCCCCAGCATTTT.